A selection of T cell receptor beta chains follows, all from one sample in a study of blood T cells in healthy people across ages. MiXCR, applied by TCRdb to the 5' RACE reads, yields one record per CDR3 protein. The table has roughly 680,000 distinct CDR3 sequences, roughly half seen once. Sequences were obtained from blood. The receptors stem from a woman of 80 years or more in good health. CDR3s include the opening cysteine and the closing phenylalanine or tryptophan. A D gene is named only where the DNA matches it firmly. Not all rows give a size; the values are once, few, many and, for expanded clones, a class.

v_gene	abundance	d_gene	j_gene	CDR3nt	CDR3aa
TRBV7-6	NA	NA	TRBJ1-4	TGTGCCAGCAGCGAGACGTGGGCAACTAATGAAAAACTGTTTTTT	CASSETWATNEKLFF
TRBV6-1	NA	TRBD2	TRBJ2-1	TGTGCCAGCAATCCGGGACTACCTTACAATGAGCAGTTCTTC	CASNPGLPYNEQFF
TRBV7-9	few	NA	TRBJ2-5	TGTGCCAGCAGCTTAGCCAACAGGGCACGAGATCAGACCCAGTACTTC	CASSLANRARDQTQYF
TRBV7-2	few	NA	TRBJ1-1	TGTGCCAGCAGCCCACAACGGGGCGGTGAAGCTTTCTTT	CASSPQRGGEAFF
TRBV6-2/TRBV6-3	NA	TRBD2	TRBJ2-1	TGTGCCAGCAAGGACACGCCGGGACTAGTAGCCAATGAGCAGTTCTTC	CASKDTPGLVANEQFF
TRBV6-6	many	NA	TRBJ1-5	TGTGCCAGCAGTTCCTGGCAGGGAGAAAGGAGCAATCAGCCCCAGCATTTT	CASSSWQGERSNQPQHF
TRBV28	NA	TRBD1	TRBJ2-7	TGTGCCACCGCGGACAGGGCCTACGAGCAGTACTTC	CATADRAYEQYF
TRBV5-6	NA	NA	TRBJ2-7	TGTGCCAGCAGCGGAGGGGGACTTTCGTTCTACGAGCAGTACTTC	CASSGGGLSFYEQYF
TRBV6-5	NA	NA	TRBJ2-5	TGTGCCAGCAGGGGCCCGGGACGAAGGATGCAAGAGACCCAGTACTTC	CASRGPGRRMQETQYF
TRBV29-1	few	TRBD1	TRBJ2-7	TGCAGCGTGCGACAGGGGGCCGCCTACGAGCAGTACTTC	CSVRQGAAYEQYF
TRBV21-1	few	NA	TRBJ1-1	TGTGCCAGCATCCTACGCGGCATGAACACTGAAGCTTTCTTT	CASILRGMNTEAFF
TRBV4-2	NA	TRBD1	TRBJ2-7	TGTGCCAGCAGCCCACAAGAGGGACAGAGCCTCTACGAGCAGTACTTC	CASSPQEGQSLYEQYF
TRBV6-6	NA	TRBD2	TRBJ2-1	TGTGCCAGCAGCTCCGGGACTAGCGGCACCCAGGGCGAGCAGTTCTTC	CASSSGTSGTQGEQFF
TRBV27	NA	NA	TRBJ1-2	TGTGCCAGCAGTTACGCAGGGGAAGGCTATGGCTACACCTTC	CASSYAGEGYGYTF
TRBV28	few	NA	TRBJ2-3	TGTGCCAGCAGGAAAGGGAGCACAGATACGCAGTATTTT	CASRKGSTDTQYF
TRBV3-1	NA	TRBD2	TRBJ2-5	TGTGCCAGCAGCCAAGGCCTAGCGGGAGCCCAAGAGACCCAGTACTTC	CASSQGLAGAQETQYF
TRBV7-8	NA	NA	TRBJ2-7	TGTGCCGGCAGCTTAGTGGAGACTCACAATGAGCAGTACTTC	CAGSLVETHNEQYF